A single sample gave rise to the 28 T cell receptor beta chains below, sequenced in a study of T cell changes during pregnancy in multiple sclerosis. TCRdb keeps only in-frame clones here, not all; method: immunoSEQ multiplex PCR. In the table there are approximately 83,000 clones, approximately 92% of which are singletons. The specimen comprised peripheral blood, sampled in the first trimester of pregnancy. All receptors come from a female donor with multiple sclerosis, enrolled in a pregnancy study.

The V and J genes are TRBV27 and TRBJ1-2, with D tentatively TRBD1 (5 bases). The CDR3 consists of 14 residues. V was pared by 4 bases and J by 6 bases, with 15 bases between. Per germline, CDR1 MNHEY and CDR2 SMNVEV (reference sequence). CDR3 region: CASSSGQVLDGYTF. In nucleotides, the CDR3 is TGTGCCAGCAGTTCAGGGCAGGTGTTGGATGGCTACACCTTC.

The chain uses TRBV15 and TRBJ2-1; 7 bases align to TRBD2. V trimming: 5 bases; J trimming: 1 base; junction bases outside the gene matches: 14. This CDR3 region has 18 residues. The germline CDR1 and CDR2 sequences are LNHNV and YYDKDF (reference sequence). As DNA, the CDR3 is TGTGCCACCAGCGGACGGGCTAGCGGATTTGTATCCTACAATGAGCAGTTCTTC. This codes for CATSGRASGFVSYNEQFF. Full variable domain (rest looked up from reference TRBV15 and TRBJ2-1): DAMVIQNPRYQVTQFGKPVTLSCSQTLNHNVMYWYQQKSSQAPKLLFHYYDKDFNNEADTPDNFQSRRPNTSFCFLDIRSPGLGDTAMYLCATSGRASGFVSYNEQFFGPGTRLTVL.

The chain couples TRBV2 to TRBJ1-1; D is perhaps TRBD1 (5 bases). CDR1 is SNHLY, CDR2 FYNNEI, per germline. V shed 10 bases and J shed 3 bases, with 9 bases lying between them. The CDR3 spans 11 residues. CDR3 amino acids: CAIGGDTEAFF. The CDR3 DNA follows: TGTGCCATCGGGGGGGACACTGAAGCTTTCTTT.

This clone was picked up many times. The chain employs TRBV10-3 and TRBJ1-5; 7 bases are shared with TRBD1. V trimming: 11 bases; J trimming: 0 bases; junction bases outside the gene matches: 7. The germline CDR1 and CDR2 sequences are ENHRY and SYGVKD. The CDR3 is 14 residues long. CDR3 DNA sequence: TGTGCCTCCGGGACAGCGGATAGCAATCAGCCCCAGCATTTT. It encodes CASGTADSNQPQHF.

On this clone itself: A read error may produce the germline difference seen at one junction end. The rearrangement links TRBV29-1 to TRBJ2-7; D is possibly TRBD1 (6 bases). Germline assignment: CDR1 SQVTM and CDR2 ANQGSEA. The length of the CDR3 is 14 residues. This chain's CDR3 is CSVDARGGKNEQYF. CDR3 DNA: TGCAGCGTTGATGCTCGAGGGGGAAAGAACGAACAGTACTTC.

The rearrangement joins TRBV7-9 to TRBJ2-1; 10 nucleotides match TRBD2. Unmatched junction bases numbered 3, after V lost 3 bases and J lost 7 bases. Germline CDR1 SEHNR, CDR2 FQNEAQ (reference sequence). This CDR3 is 14 amino acids long. The CDR3 coding sequence is TGTGCCAGCAGCTTCTCGGGACTAGCGAATGAGCAGTTCTTC. This gives the protein CASSFSGLANEQFF.

The chain carries TRBV5-6 and TRBJ2-7; TRBD2 might be the D (6 bases). The germline gives CDR1 SGHDT, CDR2 YYEEEE. Between the trimmed V and J ends, which lost 6 bases and 5 bases, there was a span of 15 bases. The CDR3 length is 13 residues. CDR3 sequence (DNA): TGTGCCAGCACCTACGGGAGTTTTCACGAGCAGTACTTC. Translating it yields CASTYGSFHEQYF.

The chain recombines TRBV4-2 with TRBJ2-1; 9 bases line up with TRBD1. The CDR3 covers 15 residues. The V gene end was trimmed by 0 bases and the J gene end by 6 bases; junction bases not matched to a gene: 3. Germline V lookup: CDR1 LGHNA, CDR2 YNFKEQ. The CDR3 region is CASSQDLGQGNEQFF. The CDR3 region has the DNA TGTGCCAGCAGCCAAGATCTGGGACAGGGCAATGAGCAGTTCTTC.

The chain employs TRBV27 and TRBJ2-3, with D unclear. Between the trimmed V and J ends, which lost 5 bases and 2 bases, there was a span of 8 bases. CDR1 is MNHEY and CDR2 is SMNVEV in the germline V gene (reference sequence). The CDR3 length is 13 residues. The CDR3 coding sequence is TGTGCCAGCAGTCACTCCCTCACAGATACGCAGTATTTT. Amino acid sequence: CASSHSLTDTQYF.

As DNA, the CDR3 is TGTGCCAGCAGCCGAGAGTCGACTCCCGAGCAGTACTTC. Its translation: CASSRESTPEQYF. The chain has TRBV7-9 and TRBJ2-7; D gene uncertain. CDR1 is SEHNR, CDR2 FQNEAQ, per germline (reference sequence). Trimming pared 5 bases from V and 6 bases from J, leaving 14 bases between. This CDR3 contains 13 residues.

CDR3 DNA: TGTGCCAGCAGCCCGTATAGGGCTAGCGGGGAGTACAATGAGCAGTTCTTC. Its translation: CASSPYRASGEYNEQFF. The rearrangement joins TRBV4-2 to TRBJ2-1; 9 nucleotides line up with TRBD2. The CDR3 covers 17 residues. With 4 bases clipped from V and 4 bases from J, the junction kept 11 bases outside the gene matches. The germline gives CDR1 LGHNA, CDR2 YNFKEQ.

This chain uses TRBV10-3 with TRBJ2-7; D ambiguous. The CDR3 sequence is 13 residues long. Deletions cut 0 bases from V and 6 bases from J, with 9 bases between. Germline V CDR1 and CDR2: ENHRY, SYGVKD. CDR3 sequence (DNA): TGTGCCATCAGTGAGTCGCCCTCCGGCGAGCAGTACTTC. This translates into CAISESPSGEQYF.

This clone was seen a single time. This sequence joins TRBV19 and TRBJ1-1, with TRBD1 identical over 7 bases. CDR3 length equals 13 residues. CDR1 and CDR2 (germline): LNHDA, SQIVND (reference sequence). The junction had 5 bases not matched to a gene; V was cut back by 3 bases and J by 7 bases. Here the CDR3 reads CASSISGGIEAFF. CDR3 DNA sequence: TGTGCCAGTAGTATTTCAGGGGGAATTGAAGCTTTCTTT.

The genes are TRBV29-1 and TRBJ2-5; 7 bases align to TRBD1. The J call is uncertain, as TRBJ2-7 better fits the DNA end. The germline CDR1 and CDR2 sequences are SQVTM and ANQGSEA. The CDR3 has 12 amino acids. This CDR3 is CSVVQGLYEQYF. The CDR3 DNA follows: TGCAGCGTTGTACAGGGGTTGTACGAGCAGTACTTC.

The chain carries TRBV5-8 and TRBJ1-5; a weak D match, TRBD1 (5 bases). The germline V gene encodes CDR1 SGHTS and CDR2 YDEGEE. The germline V and J ends were trimmed by 3 bases and 7 bases, with 8 bases remaining between them. The CDR3 totals 12 residues. CDR3 sequence (DNA): TGTGCCAGCAGCTGGGGGAGGCAGCCCCAGCATTTT. It specifies CASSWGRQPQHF. Based on the CDR3 plus reference TRBV5-8 and TRBJ1-5, the full variable domain is EAGVTQSPTHLIKTRGQQATLRCSPISGHTSVYWYQQALGLGLQFLLWYDEGEERNRGNFPPRFSGRQFPNYSSELNVNALELEDSALYLCASSWGRQPQHFGDGTRLSIL.

The chain carries TRBV6-5 and TRBJ2-7; tentatively, D is TRBD1 (6 bases). V was cut by 10 bases and J by 0 bases, with 13 bases left in between. The CDR3 contains 13 residues. Germline V lookup: CDR1 MNHEY, CDR2 SVGAGI. CDR3 sequence reads: CAIGSQGSYEQYF. DNA of the CDR3: TGTGCCATCGGATCACAGGGCTCCTACGAGCAGTACTTC.

The rearrangement links TRBV19 to TRBJ2-7; D is undetermined. The length of the CDR3 is 15 residues. Trimming left V 3 bases short and J 3 bases short, with 15 bases between. Germline loops: CDR1 LNHDA, CDR2 SQIVND (reference sequence). CDR3 in amino acids: CASSMADVPLYEQYF. CDR3 coding DNA: TGTGCCAGTAGTATGGCGGATGTTCCTCTCTACGAGCAGTACTTC.

This chain uses TRBV27 with TRBJ1-2; unclear D gene. The germline V gene has CDR1 MNHEY and CDR2 SMNVEV (reference sequence). The CDR3 runs to 13 residues. V was clipped by 8 bases and J by 0 bases, with 10 bases between them. This CDR3 reads CASSAGSNYGYTF. CDR3 DNA sequence: TGTGCCAGCTCCGCGGGGTCTAACTATGGCTACACCTTC.

The sample holds one count of this clone. The chain's CDR3 is CASGGQGRTGELFF. The CDR3 DNA sequence: TGTGCCAGTGGGGGACAGGGAAGGACCGGGGAGCTGTTTTTT. The chain employs TRBV19 and TRBJ2-2, with 9 bases fitting TRBD1. This CDR3 region has 14 residues. CDR1 is LNHDA, CDR2 SQIVND, per germline (reference sequence). With 8 bases clipped from V and 5 bases from J, the junction kept 6 bases outside the gene matches.

V gene TRBV6-5 combines with J gene TRBJ1-4; 7 nucleotides align to TRBD1. Germline CDR1 and CDR2: MNHEY and SVGAGI. The CDR3 consists of 14 residues. V lost 4 bases and J lost 4; bases outside the gene matches: 3. The CDR3 here is CASSWGQINEKLFF. CDR3 nucleotides: TGTGCCAGCAGTTGGGGACAGATTAATGAAAAACTGTTTTTT.

V gene TRBV5-8 combines with J gene TRBJ1-6; perhaps TRBD1 as D (5 bases). V was cut by 0 bases and J by 8 bases, with 9 bases left in between. This CDR3 has 14 residues. Per the germline V gene, CDR1 is SGHTS and CDR2 is YDEGEE. In DNA form, the CDR3 reads TGTGCCAGCAGCTTGGGACAGAATGATTCACCCCTCCACTTT. It specifies CASSLGQNDSPLHF. Supplemented by reference TRBV5-8 and TRBJ1-6, the full variable domain reads EAGVTQSPTHLIKTRGQQATLRCSPISGHTSVYWYQQALGLGLQFLLWYDEGEERNRGNFPPRFSGRQFPNYSSELNVNALELEDSALYLCASSLGQNDSPLHFGNGTRLTVT.

This chain connects TRBV4-2 to TRBJ2-2; D perhaps matches TRBD1 (5 bases). The CDR3 spans 15 residues. Germline-derived CDR1 and CDR2 are LGHNA and YNFKEQ. With 1 base removed from V and 6 bases from J, the gap between germline ends came to 12 bases. As DNA, the CDR3 is TGTGCCAGCAGCCAAGCCACGACAGTGCCCGGGGAGCTGTTTTTT. As protein: CASSQATTVPGELFF.

The chain combines TRBV2 with TRBJ1-1, with 7 positions matching TRBD1. The CDR3 runs 15 residues. Germline V gene data show CDR1 as SNHLY and CDR2 as FYNNEI. V was clipped by 7 bases and J by 4 bases; unmatched bases: 12. In DNA, the CDR3 is TGTGCCAGCAAGAAGGCGGGACAGTTGTTCACTGAAGCTTTCTTT. Residues: CASKKAGQLFTEAFF.

This clone showed up just a few times. The chain couples TRBV19 to TRBJ1-2; D gene ambiguous. The CDR3 spans 15 residues. Germline CDR1 is LNHDA and CDR2 is SQIVND (reference sequence). Deletions cut 3 bases from V and 8 bases from J, with 19 bases between. CDR3 nucleotide sequence: TGTGCCAGTAGTATGGATCGGGTCCCTATAAGGGGCTACACCTTC. Encoded protein: CASSMDRVPIRGYTF.

The table lists this clone with a count of one. The rearrangement joins TRBV18 to TRBJ1-2; 8 bases fit TRBD1. The CDR3 extends over 15 amino acids. Trimming at V came to 1 base and at J to 6 bases, leaving 7 bases not matched to a gene. Germline CDR1 and CDR2: KGHSH and LQKENI. The DNA for the CDR3 is TGTGCCAGCTCACCACTGGGACAGGTCTCGGATGGCTACACCTTC. Translating gives CASSPLGQVSDGYTF.

V gene TRBV5-1 combines with J gene TRBJ2-1; 8 bases match TRBD1. V was pared by 2 bases and J by 9 bases, with 10 bases of the junction left unmatched. CDR1 SGHRS and CDR2 YFSETQ come from the germline V gene. This CDR3 contains 15 residues. The chain's CDR3 is CASSLGQGTTGEQFF. CDR3 nucleotide sequence: TGCGCCAGCAGCTTAGGACAGGGCACTACCGGTGAGCAGTTCTTC.

This chain joins TRBV6-1 and TRBJ2-7, with 10 positions matching TRBD1. The CDR3 extends over 14 amino acids. With 6 bases clipped from V and 4 bases from J, the junction kept 6 bases outside the gene matches. Germline loops: CDR1 MNHNS, CDR2 SASEGT. The CDR3 loop is CASSEGQGLYEQYF. The CDR3 bases are TGTGCCAGCAGCGAGGGACAGGGGCTGTACGAGCAGTACTTC.

The gene calls are TRBV15 and TRBJ1-4, with 7 bases aligning to TRBD1. The CDR3 covers 17 residues. Germline lookup yields CDR1 LNHNV and CDR2 YYDKDF (reference sequence). The trim removed 3 bases at V and 8 bases at J, leaving 15 bases unmatched. The CDR3 here is CATSSDRARWTREKLFF. The CDR3 nucleotides read TGTGCCACCAGCAGCGACAGGGCCCGGTGGACACGGGAAAAACTGTTTTTT.